The 20 T cell receptor beta chains below were found in one sample sequenced in a study of T cell repertoires in cytomegalovirus infection. TCRdb re-called the reads with MiXCR, one entry per CDR3 protein. The sample has some 180,000 distinct CDR3 sequences, approximately 17% seen once. Sequencing input: CD8+ T cells from PBMCs. These receptors came from a human donor in good health (CMV status not recorded). Some clones in this sample may be carry-over from other donors' samples.

The chain carries TRBV19 and TRBJ1-2; TRBD1 aligns across 7 bases. CDR3 size: 14 residues. CDR1 and CDR2 from the germline V gene are LNHDA and SQIVND (reference sequence). V gave up 5 bases and J gave up 8 bases; unmatched junction bases: 11. CDR3 protein: CASSPPGDSPGYTF. The CDR3 coding sequence is TGTGCCAGTAGTCCACCCGGGGACAGCCCCGGCTACACCTTC.

This clonotype has a handful of counts. The rearrangement uses TRBV20-1 and TRBJ2-7; D is perhaps TRBD1 or TRBD2 (5 bases each). V was trimmed by 2 bases and J by 2 bases, leaving 13 bases between them. CDR3 length: 14 amino acids. CDR1 is DFQATT, CDR2 SNEGSKA, per germline (reference sequence). The CDR3 loop reads CSARTRDGTYEQYF. In DNA form, the CDR3 reads TGCAGTGCTAGAACCCGGGACGGGACCTACGAGCAGTACTTC.

This clonotype occurred a few times. V gene TRBV29-1 combines with J gene TRBJ2-7; maybe TRBD1 (6 bases). V lost 7 bases and J 2 bases, leaving 15 bases between the germline ends. Germline V gives CDR1 SQVTM, CDR2 ANQGSEA. The CDR3 has 13 residues. CDR3 amino acids: CSAETGLTYEQYF. The CDR3 DNA is TGCAGCGCCGAAACAGGGTTAACCTACGAGCAGTACTTC.

This clonotype showed up many times. The chain joins TRBV7-2 to TRBJ1-4; D unresolved. The CDR3 is 14 amino acids. Germline CDR1 and CDR2: SGHTA and FQGNSA. V was clipped by 0 bases and J by 12 bases, with 14 bases between them. The CDR3 protein is CASSLALGSTELFF. The DNA of the CDR3 is TGTGCCAGCAGCTTAGCGCTGGGATCCACCGAACTGTTTTTT.

The CDR3: CASSHDRDSQETQYF. The CDR3 nucleotides read TGTGCCAGCAGCCATGACCGGGACAGTCAAGAGACCCAGTACTTC. The chain links TRBV4-2 to TRBJ2-5; 7 bases fit TRBD1. The CDR3 has 15 residues. Germline V CDR1 and CDR2: LGHNA, YNFKEQ. V shed 3 bases, J shed 2 bases, and the junction held 6 bases outside the gene matches.

This clonotype has a handful of counts. This chain links TRBV27 with TRBJ2-7; TRBD1 matches at 7 bases. This CDR3 contains 16 residues. V trimming: 6 bases; J trimming: 0 bases; junction bases outside the gene matches: 11. Germline assignment: CDR1 MNHEY and CDR2 SMNVEV (reference sequence). The CDR3 DNA follows: TGTGCCAGCAGCCTGTCCACAGGGGACACCTCCTACGAGCAGTACTTC. Its protein product is CASSLSTGDTSYEQYF.

This chain uses TRBV20-1 with TRBJ2-1; 9 bases match TRBD1. Trimming took 6 bases from V and 2 from J; bases not matched to a gene: 5. CDR3 length: 14 residues. The germline V gene has CDR1 DFQATT and CDR2 SNEGSKA (reference sequence). The CDR3 loop is CSAPWDRAYNEQFF. CDR3 sequence (DNA): TGCAGTGCCCCCTGGGACAGGGCCTACAATGAGCAGTTCTTC.

This chain joins TRBV7-8 and TRBJ2-1; D is perhaps TRBD1 or TRBD2 (6 bases each). CDR1 SGHVS and CDR2 FQNEAQ come from the germline V gene. The CDR3 covers 15 residues. V gave up 3 bases and J gave up 8 bases, with 17 bases separating them. The DNA of the CDR3 is TGTGCCAGCAGCTTCGGAGGGGGGCTGGTCGATGAGCAGTTCTTC. It translates to CASSFGGGLVDEQFF.

The rearrangement uses TRBV20-1 and TRBJ2-7; no definite D call. The germline V gene has CDR1 DFQATT and CDR2 SNEGSKA (reference sequence). This CDR3 region has 14 residues. Trimming stripped 0 bases from V and 7 bases from J, with 16 bases between. Written as DNA, the CDR3 is TGCAGTGCTAGAGATCCTTCGGCGGAAAGGGAGCAGTACTTC. As protein: CSARDPSAEREQYF.

The chain employs TRBV5-6 and TRBJ2-5, with D perhaps TRBD1 (6 bases). Trimming cost V 4 bases and J 7 bases, with 17 bases left between them. Germline V CDR1 and CDR2: SGHDT, YYEEEE. The CDR3 extends over 14 amino acids. The CDR3 spells CASSDGTPHLTQYF. The CDR3 DNA reads as TGTGCCAGCAGCGACGGGACACCTCATCTGACCCAGTACTTC.

The chain uses TRBV7-2 and TRBJ2-4; 8 bases fit TRBD1. CDR1 and CDR2 (germline): SGHTA, FQGNSA. J gave up 8 bases and V 3 bases, and 12 bases lay outside the gene matches. This CDR3 spans 16 amino acids. The CDR3 DNA reads as TGTGCCAGCAGCTTGGGCTGGACAGGGAGAAGGGACATTCAGTACTTC. This translates into CASSLGWTGRRDIQYF.

The table lists this clonotype with many counts. This sequence joins TRBV5-6 and TRBJ1-1; D is ambiguous. Trimming removed 0 bases at V and 1 base at J, with 4 bases between. The CDR3 length is 13 residues. Germline CDR1 and CDR2: SGHDT and YYEEEE. CDR3 sequence (DNA): TGTGCCAGCAGCTTGGCTGGGAACACTGAAGCTTTCTTT. Translating gives CASSLAGNTEAFF.

The chain employs TRBV6-5 and TRBJ2-1; 7 bases agree with TRBD2. Germline assignment: CDR1 MNHEY and CDR2 SVGAGI. This CDR3 is built from 16 residues. Germline trimming cut 2 bases from V and 0 bases from J; bases unmatched to any gene: 4. CDR3: CASSYPGGNSYNEQFF. In DNA, the CDR3 is TGTGCCAGCAGTTACCCCGGGGGGAACTCCTACAATGAGCAGTTCTTC.

This clonotype has more than one count but fewer than ten. The V and J genes are TRBV14 and TRBJ2-4; TRBD1 might be the D (5 bases). The V and J ends lost 4 bases and 15 bases respectively, with 19 bases between them. The CDR3 runs 13 residues. Germline assignment: CDR1 SGHDN and CDR2 FVKESK. The CDR3 DNA reads TGTGCCAGCAGCCCTGGCCCCAGGCTGGGGCGGTACTTC. It encodes CASSPGPRLGRYF.

The chain carries TRBV2 and TRBJ1-5, with a tentative D call TRBD1 (6 bases). Germline V CDR1 and CDR2: SNHLY, FYNNEI. V was shortened by 3 bases and J by 0 bases, with 9 bases between the two germline ends. The length of the CDR3 is 15 residues. DNA for the CDR3: TGTGCCAGCAGTGAGGACAGTTATAGCAATCAGCCCCAGCATTTT. Translation gives CASSEDSYSNQPQHF.

As concerns this clonotype: One end of the junction does not line up with germline, which may come from a read error. The rearrangement uses TRBV29-1 and TRBJ1-1; TRBD1 might be the D (6 bases). CDR1 and CDR2 (germline): SQVTM, ANQGSEA. CDR3 length equals 8 residues. The CDR3 region is CSVGGLDF. As DNA, the CDR3 is TGCAGCGTGGGGGGCTTGGACTTT.

The CDR3: CATSRESRADTEAFF. As DNA, the CDR3 is TGTGCCACCAGCAGAGAGAGCAGGGCGGACACTGAAGCTTTCTTT. The rearrangement uses TRBV15 and TRBJ1-1; possibly TRBD1 for D (5 bases). Germline assignment: CDR1 LNHNV and CDR2 YYDKDF (reference sequence). The CDR3 has 15 amino acids. Trimming removed 0 bases at V and 3 bases at J, with 11 bases between. The complete variable domain, with remaining parts taken from reference TRBV15 and TRBJ1-1, reads DAMVIQNPRYQVTQFGKPVTLSCSQTLNHNVMYWYQQKSSQAPKLLFHYYDKDFNNEADTPDNFQSRRPNTSFCFLDIRSPGLGDTAMYLCATSRESRADTEAFFGQGTRLTVV.

This clonotype was seen repeatedly, ten times or more. The chain recombines TRBV29-1 with TRBJ2-1, with no clear D. This CDR3 is built from 16 residues. Germline lookup yields CDR1 SQVTM and CDR2 ANQGSEA. Trimming cost V 0 bases and J 0 bases, with 12 bases left between them. CDR3 region: CSVEDPDRSSYNEQFF. In DNA form, the CDR3 reads TGCAGCGTTGAAGATCCGGACCGGAGCTCCTACAATGAGCAGTTCTTC.

This clonotype has more than one count but fewer than ten. The CDR3 DNA follows: TGTGCCAGCAGCTTAGCGGGGAACTACAATGAGCAGTTCTTC. It encodes CASSLAGNYNEQFF. The rearrangement links TRBV11-2 to TRBJ2-1, with TRBD2 as a possible D gene (5 bases). CDR3 size: 14 residues. Trimming took off 1 base at V and 3 bases at J, with 7 bases between the two ends. Germline CDR1 is SGHAT and CDR2 is FQNNGV.

The chain recombines TRBV4-1 with TRBJ2-3, with 8 bases identical to TRBD1. Per the germline V gene, CDR1 is MGHRA and CDR2 is YSYEKL. The ends lost 6 bases at V and 7 bases at J; junction bases unmatched: 9. The CDR3 consists of 14 residues. CDR3 coding DNA: TGCGCCAGCAGTTCGGGACAGGAGAGGCATACGCAGTATTTT. Its protein is CASSSGQERHTQYF.